This T cell receptor beta chain was documented in a study of T cells in Graves' hyperthyroidism and ophthalmopathy. To note about this clonotype: The target antigen is unknown. One junction end disagrees with the germline gene, perhaps due to a read error.

Study-wide findings and caveats: In validation, the model predicted ophthalmopathy. These predictions came a median roughly 6 months before onset.

It was RNA transcripts that yielded the amplified TCR beta CDR3 regions. HTBI primers were used for first-round RT-PCR of the TCR CDR3. TCRdb ran MiXCR on the multiplex PCR reads and lists one entry per CDR3 protein. Of about 640,000 distinct CDR3 sequences listed, 20% were seen once; the top ten hold more than 30%. Subjects with ophthalmopathy showed a Clinical Activity Score no lower than 3, a NOSPECS grade no lower than 4, and a duration shorter than 3 months. Under 12 ml fresh peripheral blood yielded the PBMCs. Germline V gene sequence: CDR1 SNHLY, CDR2 FYNNEI. The CDR3 length is 15 residues. The origin of this receptor is a man aged 25 to 40 with Graves' ophthalmopathy. The chain employs TRBV2 and TRBJ2-5; TRBD2 agrees at 8 bases. The sample comprised blood. Here the CDR3 reads CGSSSGLAGYGTQYF. DNA for the CDR3: TGTGGCAGCAGTTCAGGGCTAGCGGGTTACGGGACCCAGTACTTC.